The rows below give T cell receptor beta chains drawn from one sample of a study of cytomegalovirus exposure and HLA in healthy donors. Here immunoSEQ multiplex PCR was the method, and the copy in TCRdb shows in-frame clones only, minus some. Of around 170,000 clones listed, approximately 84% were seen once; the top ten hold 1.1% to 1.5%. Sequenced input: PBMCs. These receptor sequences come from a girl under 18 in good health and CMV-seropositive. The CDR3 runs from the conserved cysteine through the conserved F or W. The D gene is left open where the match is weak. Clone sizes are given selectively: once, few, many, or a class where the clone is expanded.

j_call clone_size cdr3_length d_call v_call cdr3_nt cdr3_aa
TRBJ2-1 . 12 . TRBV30 TGTGCCTGGAGTGTAAAGAGCAATGAGCAGTTCTTC CAWSVKSNEQFF
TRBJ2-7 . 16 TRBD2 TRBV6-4 TGTGCCAGCAGTGACTTCGGACTAGCGGAGATCTACGAGCAGTACTTC CASSDFGLAEIYEQYF
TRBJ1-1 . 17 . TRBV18 TGTGCCAGCTACCCGGCCCTTACGCGGGGGCCGAACACTGAAGCTTTCTTT CASYPALTRGPNTEAFF
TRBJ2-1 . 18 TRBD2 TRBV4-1 TGCGCCAGCAGCCAACTAGCGGGAGGGCCTTACGGGATGGATGAGCAGTTCTTC CASSQLAGGPYGMDEQFF
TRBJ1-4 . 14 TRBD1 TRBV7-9 TGTGCCAGCAGCTTCGGGACAGGGGTTGAAAAACTGTTTTTT CASSFGTGVEKLFF
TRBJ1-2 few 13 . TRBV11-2 TGTGCCAGCAGCTTAGACAGGGTCGGTGGCTACACCTTC CASSLDRVGGYTF
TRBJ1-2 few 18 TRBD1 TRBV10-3 TGTGCCATCAGTGAGTCGACTTACCGGCAGGGGGGTATCTATGGCTACACCTTC CAISESTYRQGGIYGYTF
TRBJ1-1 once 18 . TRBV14 TGTGCCAGCAGCCAATCCGATTTTGTGGAGATTGTGCCCACTGAAGCTTTCTTT CASSQSDFVEIVPTEAFF
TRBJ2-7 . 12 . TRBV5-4 TGTGCCAGCAGCTTTAGCAGAGGCGAGCAGTACTTC CASSFSRGEQYF
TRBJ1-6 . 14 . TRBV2 TGTGCCAGCAGTGAAGCAGGGGGTGTTTCACCCCTCCACTTT CASSEAGGVSPLHF
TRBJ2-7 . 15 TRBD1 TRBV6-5 TGTGCCAGCAGTTTCCGGACAGGGAAATCCTACGAGCAGTACTTC CASSFRTGKSYEQYF
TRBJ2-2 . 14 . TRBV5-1 TGCGCCAGCAGCTTAAGGACTGGCCCCGGGGAGCTGTTTTTT CASSLRTGPGELFF
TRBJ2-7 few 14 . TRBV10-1 TGCGCCAGCAGTGATGATGTAGGCGGTTACGAGCAGTACTTC CASSDDVGGYEQYF